These 14 T cell receptor beta chains originate from one sample sequenced in a study of T cells in narcolepsy. Method: immunoSEQ multiplex PCR; TCRdb's copy keeps in-frame clones and lacks some. The table records tens of thousands of clones, 70% to 90% of them present only once. Source material: memory (CD45RA-) CD4+ T cells from blood. These receptors were obtained from a human donor in good health.

The chain carries TRBV6-1 and TRBJ2-7, with D possibly TRBD2 on 5 matching bases. The CDR3 is 14 amino acids. V was cut by 4 bases and J by 0 bases, with 10 bases left in between. Germline CDR1 MNHNS, CDR2 SASEGT. CDR3 amino acids: CASSALATSYEQYF. The CDR3 nucleotides read TGTGCCAGCAGTGCCCTAGCTACCTCCTACGAGCAGTACTTC.

V gene TRBV11-3 combines with J gene TRBJ2-1; 12 nucleotides agree with TRBD2. V shed 5 bases and J 10 bases; nucleotides not matched to a gene: 9. Germline loops: CDR1 SGHNT, CDR2 YENEEA. This CDR3 contains 15 residues. The CDR3 is CASSPRTSGIWEQFF. The DNA for the CDR3 is TGTGCCAGCAGCCCTAGGACTAGCGGGATATGGGAGCAGTTCTTC.

The genes are TRBV7-2 and TRBJ1-3, with D tentatively TRBD1 (5 bases). The V gene lost 3 bases and the J gene lost 0 bases, with 15 bases spanning the gap. The CDR3 is 17 amino acids. In germline, CDR1 is SGHTA, CDR2 FQGNSA. The CDR3 region has the DNA TGTGCCAGCAGCTTGGGGCGCCAGGGCCTCTCTGGAAACACCATATATTTT. It is translated as CASSLGRQGLSGNTIYF.

This clone was observed a few times. This CDR3 is CASRPPGTGSTGELFF. The CDR3 region has the DNA TGCGCCAGCAGACCTCCCGGGACAGGGAGCACCGGGGAGCTGTTTTTT. The rearrangement uses TRBV5-1 and TRBJ2-2, with TRBD1 matching over 9 bases. The CDR3 is 16 residues long. Germline loops: CDR1 SGHRS, CDR2 YFSETQ. Trimming removed 5 bases from V and 4 bases from J; junction bases left unmatched: 9. The variable domain in full, completed from reference TRBV5-1 and TRBJ2-2, reads KAGVTQTPRYLIKTRGQQVTLSCSPISGHRSVSWYQQTPGQGLQFLFEYFSETQRNKGNFPGRFSGRQFSNSRSEMNVSTLELGDSALYLCASRPPGTGSTGELFFGEGSRLTVL.

The CDR3 DNA is TGCGCCAGCAGCACAATAGCGGGTGGCGATGAGCAGTTCTTC. Translated: CASSTIAGGDEQFF. The chain couples TRBV5-1 to TRBJ2-1, with 7 bases lining up with TRBD2. Looked up from germline, CDR1 is SGHRS and CDR2 is YFSETQ. The CDR3 length is 14 residues. After removal of 4 bases from V and 8 bases from J, the junction contained 9 bases not matched to a gene.

The table lists this clone with a count of one. This chain connects TRBV5-8 to TRBJ2-3; D is ambiguous. This CDR3 comprises 11 residues. Trimming shortened V by 7 bases and J by 6 bases, and 9 bases separated the two germline ends. Germline CDR1 reads SGHTS; CDR2 reads YDEGEE. In DNA form, the CDR3 reads TGTGCCAGCCGCCTGCGGGATACGCAGTATTTT. The encoded protein is CASRLRDTQYF.

The rearrangement joins TRBV10-2 to TRBJ1-1, with D uncertain. The CDR3 consists of 13 residues. The V end was cut by 1 base, the J end by 6 bases, with 9 bases between. Germline-derived CDR1 and CDR2 are WSHSY and SAAADI. CDR3 bases: TGCGCCAGCAGTGAGTTCCGAAGACCTGAAGCTTTCTTT. Translation: CASSEFRRPEAFF.

As for this clone: Other DNA sequences in this specimen translate into the identical CDR3. V gene TRBV15 combines with J gene TRBJ2-2, with 7 bases lining up with TRBD2. The J segment lost 3 bases and the V segment lost 5 bases, leaving 9 bases of the junction unmatched. The germline V gene has CDR1 LNHNV and CDR2 YYDKDF (reference sequence). The CDR3 consists of 16 residues. The CDR3 DNA follows: TGTGCCACCAGCCTAGGGCCAGGGAGGGACACCGGGGAGCTGTTTTTT. Residues: CATSLGPGRDTGELFF.

The chain employs TRBV28 and TRBJ2-7, with 10 positions matching TRBD2. Germline CDR1 and CDR2: MDHEN and SYDVKM. CDR3 size: 15 residues. V lost 2 bases, J lost 2 bases, and 3 bases stayed unmatched. As DNA, the CDR3 is TGTGCCAGCAGTTTAGTACTAGCGGGACCCTACGAGCAGTACTTC. This sequence encodes CASSLVLAGPYEQYF.

This clone was recorded once. The V call is TRBV6-5, the J call TRBJ1-1; D remains unclear. Trimming took 2 bases from V and 3 from J, leaving 7 bases between them. Germline V gene lookup returns CDR1 MNHEY and CDR2 SVGAGI. The CDR3 length is 13 residues. CDR3 sequence: CASSYRRDTEAFF. The CDR3 DNA follows: TGTGCCAGCAGTTACCGTCGGGACACTGAAGCTTTCTTT.

This clone was detected only a few times. The chain employs TRBV11-2 and TRBJ2-7; no definite D call. Trimming shortened V by 1 base and J by 2 bases, and 9 bases separated the two germline ends. The CDR3 runs 14 residues. CDR1 is SGHAT and CDR2 is FQNNGV in the germline V gene. The chain's CDR3 is CASSLGSGTYEQYF. In nucleotides, the CDR3 is TGTGCCAGCAGCTTAGGTTCCGGAACCTACGAGCAGTACTTC.

The rearrangement uses TRBV19 and TRBJ1-4; D gene unclear. Germline V gives CDR1 LNHDA, CDR2 SQIVND (reference sequence). CDR3 size: 14 residues. V was trimmed by 9 bases and J by 4 bases, leaving 15 bases between them. The CDR3 is CASKNREINEKLFF. The CDR3, as DNA: TGTGCCAGCAAGAACAGAGAGATTAATGAAAAACTGTTTTTT.

This clone was recorded only once. The chain carries TRBV28 and TRBJ1-1; TRBD1 aligns across 7 bases. The CDR3 sequence is 14 residues long. J lost 4 bases, V lost 5 bases, and 7 bases had no gene match. The germline V gene has CDR1 MDHEN and CDR2 SYDVKM. The CDR3 sequence: CASSRLDRTTEAFF. Here the CDR3 DNA reads TGTGCCAGCAGTCGGCTGGACAGGACCACTGAAGCTTTCTTT.

As for this clone: Relative to the germline gene, one junction end is altered; a read error may explain this. The chain uses TRBV4-1 and TRBJ2-2; 7 nucleotides align to TRBD1. This CDR3 has 15 amino acids. Germline loops: CDR1 MGHRA, CDR2 YSYEKL. The CDR3, as DNA: TGTGCCAGCAGCCAGACAGGGCGAAACACCGGGGAGCTGTTTTTT. Its protein is CASSQTGRNTGELFF.